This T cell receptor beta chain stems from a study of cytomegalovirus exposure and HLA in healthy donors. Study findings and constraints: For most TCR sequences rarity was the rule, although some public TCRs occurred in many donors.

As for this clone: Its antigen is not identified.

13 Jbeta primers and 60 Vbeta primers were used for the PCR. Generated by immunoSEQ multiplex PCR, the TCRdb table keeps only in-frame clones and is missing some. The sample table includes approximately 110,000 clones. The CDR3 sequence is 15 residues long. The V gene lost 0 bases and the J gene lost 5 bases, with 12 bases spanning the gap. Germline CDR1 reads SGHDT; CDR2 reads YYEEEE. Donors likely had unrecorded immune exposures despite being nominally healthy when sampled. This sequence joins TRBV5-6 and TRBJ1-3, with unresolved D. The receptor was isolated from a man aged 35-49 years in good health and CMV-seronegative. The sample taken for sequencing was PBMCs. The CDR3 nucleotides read TGTGCCAGCAGCTTGGGCGGGAAAACGAGAAACACCATATATTTT. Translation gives CASSLGGKTRNTIYF.